This TCR beta chain emerged from a study of blood T cell repertoires in COVID-19. As handled by the study authors: Cell counts per sample came from amplifying reference gene primers. Libraries were prepared by immunoSEQ multiplex PCR; TCRdb keeps only in-frame clonotypes and omits some of them. V, J and clone size are those of that table, while D and trimming were read from the DNA. This sample has about 130,000 clones, with 70% to 80% found just once. V lost 6 bases to trimming and J lost 6 bases; unmatched junction nucleotides: 6. The CDR3 has 13 residues. Per germline, CDR1 SNHLY and CDR2 FYNNEI. The TCR comes from a human donor in a cohort sampled during active COVID-19. Sequences were obtained from peripheral blood. The chain recombines TRBV2 with TRBJ2-7, with TRBD2 identical over 9 bases. The CDR3 loop reads CASSNLAGIEQYF. The CDR3 DNA reads TGTGCCAGCAGCAACCTAGCGGGGATCGAGCAGTACTTC. The entire variable domain, with the rest obtained from reference TRBV2 and TRBJ2-7, is as follows: EPEVTQTPSHQVTQMGQEVILRCVPISNHLYFYWYRQILGQKVEFLVSFYNNEISEKSEIFDDQFSVERPDGSNFTLKIRSTKLEDSAMYFCASSNLAGIEQYFGPGTRLTVT.